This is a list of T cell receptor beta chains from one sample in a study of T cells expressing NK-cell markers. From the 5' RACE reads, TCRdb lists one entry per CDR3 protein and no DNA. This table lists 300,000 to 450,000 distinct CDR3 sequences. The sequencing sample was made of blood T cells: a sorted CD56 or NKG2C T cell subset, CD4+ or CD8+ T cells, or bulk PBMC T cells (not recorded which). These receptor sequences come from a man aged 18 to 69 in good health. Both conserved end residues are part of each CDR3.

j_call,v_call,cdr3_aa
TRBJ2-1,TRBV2,CASSVGLESTEQFF
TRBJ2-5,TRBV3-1,CASSLRQGDETQYF
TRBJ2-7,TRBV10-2,CASNLEAGYEQYF
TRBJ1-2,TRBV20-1,CSARDPSYNYGYTF
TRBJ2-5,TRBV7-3,CASSLYGGGNQETQYF
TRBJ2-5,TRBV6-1,CASSPDRRGTQYF
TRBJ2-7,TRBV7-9,CASSPQGKFDYEQYF
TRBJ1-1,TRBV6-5,CASSYSRQGGEAFF
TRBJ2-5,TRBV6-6,CASLDRGRETQYF
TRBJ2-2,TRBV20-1,CSARREGPAGELFF
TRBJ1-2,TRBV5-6,CASSLIGEHTF
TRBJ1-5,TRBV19,CASSIEYVRGGQPQHF
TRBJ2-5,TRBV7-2,CASSSKTSARETQYF
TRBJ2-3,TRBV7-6,CASSIRRGFDPPGTDTQYF
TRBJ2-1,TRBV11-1,CASSLSGRAGGYNEQFF
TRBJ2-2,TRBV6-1,CASSTILGGLNTGELFF
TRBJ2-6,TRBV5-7,CASNVGQLYISGANVLTF
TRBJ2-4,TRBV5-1,CASSGDLIAKNIQYF
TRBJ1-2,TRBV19,CASSVTGGYSAGYTF
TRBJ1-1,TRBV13,CASTLGTEAFF
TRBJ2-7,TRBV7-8,CASSLSPGARVLGGEQYF
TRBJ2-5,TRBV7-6,CASSLAPTSGQETQYF
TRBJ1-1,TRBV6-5,CASTSPRGRMNTEAFF
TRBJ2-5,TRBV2,CASRKLAGTQETQYF
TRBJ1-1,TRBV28,CASSSLGRGGWSTEAFF
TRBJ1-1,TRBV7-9,CASSSLGTEAFF
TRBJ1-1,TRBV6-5,CASSYSWVVTEAFF
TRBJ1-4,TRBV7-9,CASSFRTGWDEKLFF
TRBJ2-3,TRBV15,CSTTRPGGSCTDTQYF
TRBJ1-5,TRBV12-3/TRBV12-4,CASSFGQGQPQHF
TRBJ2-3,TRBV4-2,CASSQSWTGLTDTQYF
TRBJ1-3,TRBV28,CASRRKSGVTGNTIYF
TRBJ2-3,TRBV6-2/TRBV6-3,CASSSNDRRLDTQYF
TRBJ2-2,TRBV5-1,CASSLYGDKSGGELFF
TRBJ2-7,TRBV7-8,CASGAPGQMPKQYF
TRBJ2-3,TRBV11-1,CASSLLRAADTQYF
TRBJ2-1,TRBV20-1,CSGTSGVRSNEQFF
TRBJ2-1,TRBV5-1,CASRAGTGVAYNEQFF
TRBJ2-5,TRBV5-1,CASSLQGLLKETQYF
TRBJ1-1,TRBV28,CASSSWTSHTVMNTEAFF
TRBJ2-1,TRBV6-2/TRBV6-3,CASRQNRVNSYNEQFF
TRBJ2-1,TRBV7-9,CASSLNRGPGDEQFF
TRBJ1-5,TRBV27,CASSLSSGINQPQHF
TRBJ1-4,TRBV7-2,CASSPGPHFNEKLFF
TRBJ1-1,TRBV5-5,CASSNRRVVGTEAFF
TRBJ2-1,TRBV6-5,CASSNPREEQFF
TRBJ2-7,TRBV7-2,CASSLGGAVYEQYF
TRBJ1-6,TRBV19,CASSTVPIPPYNSPLHF
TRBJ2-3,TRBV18,CASSPSPSGARGTQYF
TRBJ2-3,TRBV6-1,CASSKAGGTDTQYF
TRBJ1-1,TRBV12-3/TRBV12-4,CASTGTGATEAFF
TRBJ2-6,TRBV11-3,CASSLGPGRSGANVLTF
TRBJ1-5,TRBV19,CASRRDRGQPQHF
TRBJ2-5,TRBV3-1,CASSPEAGLETQYF
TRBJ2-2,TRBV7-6,CASSFGQGGNTGELFF